The rows below give T cell receptor beta chains drawn from one sample of a study of cytomegalovirus exposure and HLA in healthy donors. Produced via immunoSEQ multiplex PCR; TCRdb's table is partial and in-frame only. In all, the sample yields 70,000 to 90,000 clones. Input material: PBMCs. Receptors were obtained from a young man in good health and CMV-seropositive. CDR3s include the opening cysteine and the closing phenylalanine or tryptophan. A D gene is named only where the DNA matches it firmly.

v_gene	d_gene	j_gene	CDR3nt	CDR3aa
TRBV11-2	TRBD2	TRBJ2-5	TGTGCCAGCAGCTTTCGTGGACTAGCTGATCAAGAGACCCAGTACTTC	CASSFRGLADQETQYF
TRBV6-4	.	TRBJ1-6	TGTGCCAGCAGTGGGGACAATAATTCACCCCTCCACTTT	CASSGDNNSPLHF
TRBV2	.	TRBJ1-4	TGTGCCAGCAGAGCGGGACAATCTAATGAAAAACTGTTTTTT	CASRAGQSNEKLFF
TRBV28	.	TRBJ1-1	TGTGCCAGCAGTTTAGGTGGGGGGATGAACACTGAAGCTTTCTTT	CASSLGGGMNTEAFF
TRBV2	TRBD2	TRBJ2-3	TGTGCCAGCCTCAGCAAGGGAGGGATAACAGATACGCAGTATTTT	CASLSKGGITDTQYF
TRBV28	TRBD1	TRBJ1-1	TGTGCCAGCAAGTTGCAGGGGGCAGGAACTGAAGCTTTCTTT	CASKLQGAGTEAFF
TRBV7-2	.	TRBJ1-5	TGTGCCAGCAGCAGAAAAGAGGGGGGGCATCAGCCCCAGCATTTT	CASSRKEGGHQPQHF
TRBV7-9	.	TRBJ2-2	TGTGCCAGCAACAGACTAAACGGGGAGCTGTTTTTT	CASNRLNGELFF
TRBV19	.	TRBJ1-2	TGTGCCAGTAGTATAGGCACCCTCGGGTCTTCTAACTATGGCTACACCTTC	CASSIGTLGSSNYGYTF
TRBV27	.	TRBJ1-1	TGTGCCAGCAGTTTATCGGACCCGGGAACGAACACTGAAGCTTTCTTT	CASSLSDPGTNTEAFF
TRBV28	TRBD1	TRBJ1-4	TGTGCCAGCAGTTTGGGTCAGGGGGACGAAAAACTGTTTTTT	CASSLGQGDEKLFF
TRBV7-6	.	TRBJ2-7	TGTGCCACCAGCAAGGGGCCCAACTACGAGCAGTACTTC	CATSKGPNYEQYF
TRBV7-9	TRBD1	TRBJ1-4	TGTGCCAGCAGCTGGGGGACAGGCACTAATGAAAAACTGTTTTTT	CASSWGTGTNEKLFF
TRBV4-1	.	TRBJ2-2	TGCGCCACCGGGTCCCAGAACACCGGGGAGCTGTTTTTT	CATGSQNTGELFF
TRBV10-1	TRBD1	TRBJ1-5	TGCGCCAGCAATCGGGACAGGGGGCGTTCGAGCAATCAGCCCCAGCATTTT	CASNRDRGRSSNQPQHF
TRBV29-1	.	TRBJ2-3	TGCAGCGTGGACGGGACACCTGGCGAAGATACGCAGTATTTT	CSVDGTPGEDTQYF
TRBV28	.	TRBJ2-7	TGTGCCAGCAGTTTACCCCTTGGGACTGGGAACGAGCAGTACTTC	CASSLPLGTGNEQYF
TRBV4-2	TRBD1	TRBJ1-4	TGTGCCAGCAGCCAAGGTAGACAGGGCCTGAATGAAAAACTGTTTTTT	CASSQGRQGLNEKLFF